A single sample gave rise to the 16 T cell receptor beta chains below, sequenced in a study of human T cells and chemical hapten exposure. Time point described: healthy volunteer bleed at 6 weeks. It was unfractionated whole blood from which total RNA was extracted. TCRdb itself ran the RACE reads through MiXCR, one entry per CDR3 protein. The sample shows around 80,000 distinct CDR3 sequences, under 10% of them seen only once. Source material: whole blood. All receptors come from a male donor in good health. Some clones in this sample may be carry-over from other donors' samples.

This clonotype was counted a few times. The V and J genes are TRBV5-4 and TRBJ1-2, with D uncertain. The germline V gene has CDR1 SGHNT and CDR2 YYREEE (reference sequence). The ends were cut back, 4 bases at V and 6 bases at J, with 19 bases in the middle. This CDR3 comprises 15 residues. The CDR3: CASSTWTDYHHGYTF. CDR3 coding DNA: TGTGCCAGCAGCACATGGACCGACTATCACCATGGCTACACCTTC.

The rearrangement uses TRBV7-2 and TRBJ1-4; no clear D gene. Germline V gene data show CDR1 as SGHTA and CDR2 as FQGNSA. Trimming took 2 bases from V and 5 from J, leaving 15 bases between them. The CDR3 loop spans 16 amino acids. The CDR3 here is CASSLKEPSWNEKLFF. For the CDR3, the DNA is TGTGCCAGCAGCTTAAAGGAACCTTCTTGGAATGAAAAACTGTTTTTT.

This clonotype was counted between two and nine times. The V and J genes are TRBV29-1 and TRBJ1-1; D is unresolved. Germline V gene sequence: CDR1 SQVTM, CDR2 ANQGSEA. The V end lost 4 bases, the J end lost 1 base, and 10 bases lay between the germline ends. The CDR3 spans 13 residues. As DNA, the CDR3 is TGCAGCGTTGTATCTCAGGAGAACACTGAAGCTTTCTTT. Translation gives CSVVSQENTEAFF.

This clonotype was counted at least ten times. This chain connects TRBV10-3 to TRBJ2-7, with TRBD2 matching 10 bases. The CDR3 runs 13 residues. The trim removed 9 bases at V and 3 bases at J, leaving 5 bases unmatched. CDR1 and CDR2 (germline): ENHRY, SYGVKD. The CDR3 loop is CAIGTSDLYEQYF. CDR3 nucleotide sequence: TGTGCCATAGGGACTAGCGACCTCTACGAGCAGTACTTC.

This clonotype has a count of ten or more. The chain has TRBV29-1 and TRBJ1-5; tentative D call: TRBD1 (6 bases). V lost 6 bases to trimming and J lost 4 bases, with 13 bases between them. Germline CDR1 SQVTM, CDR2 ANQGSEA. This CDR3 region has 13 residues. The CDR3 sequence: CSVTWTANQPQHF. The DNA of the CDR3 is TGCAGCGTCACTTGGACAGCTAATCAGCCCCAGCATTTT. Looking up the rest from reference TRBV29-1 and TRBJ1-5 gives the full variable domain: SAVISQKPSRDICQRGTSLTIQCQVDSQVTMMFWYRQQPGQSLTLIATANQGSEATYESGFVIDKFPISRPNLTFSTLTVSNMSPEDSSIYLCSVTWTANQPQHFGDGTRLSIL.

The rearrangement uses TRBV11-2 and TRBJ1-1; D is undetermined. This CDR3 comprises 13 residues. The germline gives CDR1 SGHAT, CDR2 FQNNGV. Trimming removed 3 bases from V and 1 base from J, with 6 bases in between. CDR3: CASSFTENTEAFF. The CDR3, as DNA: TGTGCCAGCAGCTTTACCGAGAACACTGAAGCTTTCTTT. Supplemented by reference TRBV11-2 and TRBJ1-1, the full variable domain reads EAGVAQSPRYKIIEKRQSVAFWCNPISGHATLYWYQQILGQGPKLLIQFQNNGVVDDSQLPKDRFSAERLKGVDSTLKIQPAKLEDSAVYLCASSFTENTEAFFGQGTRLTVV.

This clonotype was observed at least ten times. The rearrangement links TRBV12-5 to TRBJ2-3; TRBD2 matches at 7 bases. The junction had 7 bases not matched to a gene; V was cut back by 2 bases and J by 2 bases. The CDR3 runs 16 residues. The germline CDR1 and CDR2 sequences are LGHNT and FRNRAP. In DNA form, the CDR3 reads TGTGCTAGTGGTTTGACTCCAGCGGGGTACACAGATACGCAGTATTTT. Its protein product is CASGLTPAGYTDTQYF.

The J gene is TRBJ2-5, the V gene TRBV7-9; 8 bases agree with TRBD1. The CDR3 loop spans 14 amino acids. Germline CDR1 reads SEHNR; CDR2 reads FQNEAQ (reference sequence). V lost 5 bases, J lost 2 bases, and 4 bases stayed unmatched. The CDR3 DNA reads TGTGCCAGCAGCCACCGGGACAGGCAAGAGACCCAGTACTTC. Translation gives CASSHRDRQETQYF.

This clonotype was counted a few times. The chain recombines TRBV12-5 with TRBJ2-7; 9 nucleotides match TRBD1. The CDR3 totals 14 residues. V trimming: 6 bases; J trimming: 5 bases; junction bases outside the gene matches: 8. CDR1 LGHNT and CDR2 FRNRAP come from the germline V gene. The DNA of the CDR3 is TGTGCTAGTGGGGAGAACAGGGGGCAACACGAGCAGTACTTC. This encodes CASGENRGQHEQYF.

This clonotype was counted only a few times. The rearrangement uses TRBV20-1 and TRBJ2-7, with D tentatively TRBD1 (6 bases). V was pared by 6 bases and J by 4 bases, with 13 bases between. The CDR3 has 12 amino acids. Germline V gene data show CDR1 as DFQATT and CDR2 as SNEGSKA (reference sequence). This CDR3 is CSAQQGPYEQYF. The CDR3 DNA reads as TGCAGTGCCCAACAGGGTCCGTACGAGCAGTACTTC.

The CDR3, as DNA: TGTGCCAGCAGCTTAGCGATCCGGACTAGCGGGAGAAGTGGCGTTGCCAAAAACATTCAGTACTTC. Translating gives CASSLAIRTSGRSGVAKNIQYF. The chain couples TRBV7-2 to TRBJ2-4, with 13 bases lining up with TRBD2. J was trimmed by 1 base and V by 0 bases; bases with no gene match: 15. This CDR3 contains 22 residues. Per germline, CDR1 SGHTA and CDR2 FQGNSA.

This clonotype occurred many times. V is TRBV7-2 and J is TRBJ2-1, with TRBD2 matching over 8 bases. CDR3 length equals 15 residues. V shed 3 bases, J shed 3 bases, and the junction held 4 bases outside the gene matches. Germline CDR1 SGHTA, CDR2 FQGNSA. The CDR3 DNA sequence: TGTGCCAGCAGCTTCCAGCGGGGGCTCTACAATGAGCAGTTCTTC. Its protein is CASSFQRGLYNEQFF.

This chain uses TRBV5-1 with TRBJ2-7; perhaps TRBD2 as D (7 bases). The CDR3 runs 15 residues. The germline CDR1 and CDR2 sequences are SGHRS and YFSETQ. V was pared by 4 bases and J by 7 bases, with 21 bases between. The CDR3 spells CASSQEGRGALEQYF. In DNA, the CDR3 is TGCGCCAGCAGCCAAGAGGGTCGGGGGGCGCTTGAGCAGTACTTC.

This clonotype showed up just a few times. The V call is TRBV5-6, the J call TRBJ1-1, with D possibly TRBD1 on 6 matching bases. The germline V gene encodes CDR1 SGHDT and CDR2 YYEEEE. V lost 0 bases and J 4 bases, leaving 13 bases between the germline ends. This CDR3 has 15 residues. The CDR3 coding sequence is TGTGCCAGCAGCTTGGAGCCGGGGGCGGGCACTGAAGCTTTCTTT. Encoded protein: CASSLEPGAGTEAFF.

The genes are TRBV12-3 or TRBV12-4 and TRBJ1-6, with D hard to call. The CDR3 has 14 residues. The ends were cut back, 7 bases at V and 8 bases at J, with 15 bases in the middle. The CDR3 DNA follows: TGTGCCAGCACCCGGACTGGTACGGATTCACCCCTCCACTTT. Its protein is CASTRTGTDSPLHF.

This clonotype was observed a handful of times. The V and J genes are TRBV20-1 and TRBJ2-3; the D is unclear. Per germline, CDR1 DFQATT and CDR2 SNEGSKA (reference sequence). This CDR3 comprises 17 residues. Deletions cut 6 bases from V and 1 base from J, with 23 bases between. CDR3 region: CSALRRVWKARTDTQYF. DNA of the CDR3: TGCAGTGCCCTGCGGCGAGTATGGAAGGCCCGCACAGATACGCAGTATTTT.